This T cell receptor (delta chain) appears in the sequencing data of a study of gamma-delta chains in newborns, infants, children. Study overall: Polyclonal expansion of innate γδ T cells after birth follows microbial exposure.

TCRdb re-processed the reads using CATT. In the table there are about 15,000 delta-chain clones, 7.3% of which are singletons. Looked up from germline, CDR1 is GEAIGNYY and CDR2 is EKD. The CDR3 is 16 amino acids. The V end was cut by 3 bases, the J end by 2 bases, with 10 bases between. This clone was counted between two and nine times. A read error likely explains why the TCRdb protein, taken from a much larger clone, differs from this DNA's translation at residue 5; the protein shown is translated from the DNA. The receptor was isolated from a child who was a newborn, infant or young child, either healthy, febrile or measles-vaccinated (not recorded which). The sequenced sample consisted of blood. This chain links TRDV2 with TRDJ3; possible D gene TRDD3, 6 bases. CDR3 sequence: CACDAVGAWDTRQMFF. CDR3 sequence (DNA): TGTGCCTGTGACGCCGTGGGGGCCTGGGACACCCGACAGATGTTTTTC.